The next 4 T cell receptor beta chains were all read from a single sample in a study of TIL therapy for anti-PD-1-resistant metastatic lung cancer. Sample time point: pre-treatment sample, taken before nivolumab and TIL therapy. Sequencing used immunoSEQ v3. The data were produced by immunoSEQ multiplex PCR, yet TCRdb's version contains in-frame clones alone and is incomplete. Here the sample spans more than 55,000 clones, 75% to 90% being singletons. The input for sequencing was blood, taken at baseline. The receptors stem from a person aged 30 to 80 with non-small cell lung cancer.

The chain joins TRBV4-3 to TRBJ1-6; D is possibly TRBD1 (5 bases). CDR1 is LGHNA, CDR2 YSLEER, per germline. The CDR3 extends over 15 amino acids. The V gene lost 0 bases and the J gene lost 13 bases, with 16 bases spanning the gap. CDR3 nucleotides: TGCGCCAGCAGCCAAGATCGCCCGGGGCTGGGTCCCCTCCACTTT. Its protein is CASSQDRPGLGPLHF.

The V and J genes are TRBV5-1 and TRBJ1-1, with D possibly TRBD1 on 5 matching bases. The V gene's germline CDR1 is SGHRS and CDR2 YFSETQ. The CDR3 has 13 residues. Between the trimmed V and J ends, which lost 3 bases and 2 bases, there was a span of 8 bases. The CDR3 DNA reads TGCGCCAGCAGCTCGACAGTAAACACTGAAGCTTTCTTT. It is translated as CASSSTVNTEAFF.

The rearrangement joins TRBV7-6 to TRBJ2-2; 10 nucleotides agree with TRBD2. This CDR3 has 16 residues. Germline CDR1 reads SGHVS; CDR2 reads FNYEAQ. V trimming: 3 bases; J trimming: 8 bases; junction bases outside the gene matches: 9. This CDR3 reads CASSLSGAGGPGELFF. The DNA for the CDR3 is TGTGCCAGCAGCTTGAGCGGAGCGGGGGGGCCGGGGGAGCTGTTTTTT. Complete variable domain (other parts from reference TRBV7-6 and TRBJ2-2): GAGVSQSPRYKVTKRGQDVALRCDPISGHVSLYWYRQALGQGPEFLTYFNYEAQQDKSGLPNDRFSAERPEGSISTLTIQRTEQRDSAMYRCASSLSGAGGPGELFFGEGSRLTVL.

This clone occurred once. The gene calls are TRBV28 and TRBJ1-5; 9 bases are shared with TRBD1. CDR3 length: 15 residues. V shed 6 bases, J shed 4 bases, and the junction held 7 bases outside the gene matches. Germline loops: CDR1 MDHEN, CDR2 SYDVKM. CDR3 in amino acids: CASSLGTGWNQPQHF. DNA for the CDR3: TGTGCCAGCAGCCTTGGGACAGGGTGGAATCAGCCCCAGCATTTT.